A single sample is the source of the 3 T cell receptor beta chains below, sequenced in a study of blood T cells in healthy people across ages. With a J-beta primer mix and a sample-barcoded 5' primer, a second PCR ran roughly 7 to 11 cycles. TCRdb analysed the 5' RACE reads with MiXCR anew, one entry per CDR3 protein. Counted here are around 790,000 distinct CDR3 sequences, approximately 44% occurring once; the ten biggest clones make up around 21%. The sequencing input was blood. These receptors were taken from a man aged 60-69 years in good health.

The chain is built from TRBV28 and TRBJ1-2; TRBD1 is a possible D gene (6 bases). The CDR3 covers 14 residues. The ends were cut back, 4 bases at V and 4 bases at J, with 13 bases in the middle. Germline-derived CDR1 and CDR2 are MDHEN and SYDVKM. The CDR3 bases are TGTGCCAGCAGTTCGTCACAGGGCGCCTATGGCTACACCTTC. This codes for CASSSSQGAYGYTF.

The rearrangement joins TRBV5-5 to TRBJ1-6; no clear D. V was shortened by 4 bases and J by 0 bases, with 14 bases between the two germline ends. Germline CDR1 reads SGHKS; CDR2 reads YYEKEE (reference sequence). The CDR3 is made up of 17 amino acids. CDR3 protein: CASSLAVTSSYNSPLHF. CDR3 nucleotides: TGTGCCAGCAGCCTGGCGGTAACAAGCTCCTATAATTCACCCCTCCACTTT.

This clonotype was seen ten or more times. An end of the junction differs from the germline gene, which may be a read error. This rearrangement joins TRBV4-3 to TRBJ2-7; perhaps D is TRBD1 or TRBD2 (5 bases each). CDR3 length: 15 amino acids. CDR1 and CDR2 (germline): LGHNA, YSLEER. The CDR3: CASSQDRGRAYEQYF. CDR3 DNA sequence: TGTGCCAGCAGCCAAGATCGGGGCAGAGCCTACGAGCAGTACTTC.